The rows below give T cell receptor beta chains drawn from one sample of a study of cytomegalovirus exposure and HLA in healthy donors. Sequenced by immunoSEQ multiplex PCR; TCRdb stores in-frame clones only, minus some. The sample includes some 150,000 clones, roughly 80% of them seen just once. The specimen was PBMCs. The receptor set was obtained from a woman aged 40 to 50 in good health and CMV-seropositive. Each CDR3 is given with its conserved first and last residue. Each record gives: clone size, J gene, D gene, V gene, CDR3 protein, CDR3 DNA. A D gene is named only where the DNA matches it firmly. Size values are once, few and many counts, or a class for expanded clones, and some rows have none.

>NA|TRBJ2-1|TRBD2|TRBV5-6
CASSGGAGEAYNEQFF
TGTGCCAGCAGCGGAGGAGCGGGAGAGGCCTACAATGAGCAGTTCTTC
>NA|TRBJ2-7|TRBD1|TRBV5-4
CASSNDRDEQYF
TGTGCCAGCAGCAATGACAGGGATGAGCAGTACTTC
>once|TRBJ2-1|TRBD2|TRBV19
CASSIEGLAGNEQFF
TGTGCCAGTAGTATCGAGGGACTAGCGGGAAATGAGCAGTTCTTC
>NA|TRBJ1-2|TRBD1|TRBV6-5
CASRRDRGHYGYTF
TGTGCCAGCAGGCGCGACAGGGGGCATTATGGCTACACCTTC
>NA|TRBJ1-3|NA|TRBV7-3
CASSSTGGAGNTIYF
TGTGCCAGCAGCTCCACGGGGGGCGCTGGAAACACCATATATTTT
>NA|TRBJ1-1|TRBD1|TRBV19
CASSIDRDLEAFF
TGTGCCAGTAGTATCGACAGGGATCTTGAAGCTTTCTTT
>NA|TRBJ1-6|TRBD1|TRBV2
CAKEGTEPNSPLHF
TGTGCCAAGGAAGGGACAGAACCCAATTCACCCCTCCACTTT
>NA|TRBJ2-7|TRBD1|TRBV5-6
CASSEDRGYYEQYF
TGTGCCAGCAGCGAGGACAGGGGGTACTACGAGCAGTACTTC
>NA|TRBJ2-1|TRBD2|TRBV5-1
CASSPTSGRVYNEQFF
TGCGCCAGCAGCCCGACTAGCGGGAGGGTTTACAATGAGCAGTTCTTC
>once|TRBJ2-1|NA|TRBV5-1
CASSLAGINNEQFF
TGCGCCAGCAGCTTGGCAGGGATTAACAATGAGCAGTTCTTC
>NA|TRBJ2-7|TRBD1|TRBV7-2
CASSALGGRRYF
TGTGCCAGCAGCGCCCTAGGGGGCCGACGGTACTTC
>NA|TRBJ2-2|TRBD2|TRBV10-1
CASSEGLAGGPVTGELFF
TGCGCCAGCAGTGAGGGACTAGCGGGGGGGCCGGTCACCGGGGAGCTGTTTTTT
>NA|TRBJ2-2|TRBD2|TRBV11-2
CASSSSGGPNTGELFF
TGTGCCAGCAGCAGTAGCGGGGGGCCTAACACCGGGGAGCTGTTTTTT
>NA|TRBJ1-1|NA|TRBV5-4
CASSFRTDTEAFF
TGTGCCAGCAGCTTTAGGACAGACACTGAAGCTTTCTTT
>NA|TRBJ1-4|NA|TRBV19
CASRTQGTFNEKLFF
TGTGCCAGTAGGACACAGGGCACCTTTAATGAAAAACTGTTTTTT
>NA|TRBJ2-7|NA|TRBV30
CAWTSGLYEQYF
TGTGCCTGGACCAGCGGACTTTACGAGCAGTACTTC
>NA|TRBJ2-1|TRBD1|TRBV19
CASSKPWGQGSYNEQFF
TGTGCCAGTAGTAAGCCCTGGGGACAGGGTTCCTACAATGAGCAGTTCTTC
>NA|TRBJ2-5|TRBD1|TRBV4-2
CASSQVSGSDRGKTQYF
TGTGCCAGCAGCCAAGTATCGGGGTCGGACAGGGGTAAGACCCAGTACTTC
>NA|TRBJ2-7|TRBD1|TRBV30
CAWSPGGVHEQYF
TGTGCCTGGAGTCCAGGGGGCGTCCACGAGCAGTACTTC
>NA|TRBJ1-5|NA|TRBV7-9
CASSLGGRSQPQHF
TGTGCCAGCAGCTTGGGGGGTCGGAGTCAGCCCCAGCATTTT
>NA|TRBJ2-7|NA|TRBV5-1
CASSLGQLVYEQYF
TGCGCCAGCAGCTTGGGACAGTTGGTCTACGAGCAGTACTTC
>NA|TRBJ2-3|TRBD2|TRBV27
CASRSGGSTDTQYF
TGTGCCAGCCGCTCGGGGGGGAGCACAGATACGCAGTATTTT
>NA|TRBJ2-1|NA|TRBV7-2
CASSPGNEQFF
TGTGCCAGCAGTCCGGGAAATGAGCAGTTCTTC
>once|TRBJ2-1|NA|TRBV30
CAWSVRIEAYNEQFF
TGTGCCTGGAGTGTACGTATAGAGGCCTACAATGAGCAGTTCTTC
>NA|TRBJ1-5|TRBD1|TRBV30
CAWSATDRDRNQPQHF
TGTGCCTGGAGTGCCACCGACAGGGATCGAAATCAGCCCCAGCATTTT
>once|TRBJ2-3|TRBD2|TRBV7-3
CASSPRGRGGSDTQYF
TGTGCCAGCAGCCCAAGGGGTCGGGGGGGATCAGATACGCAGTATTTT
>NA|TRBJ2-1|TRBD1|TRBV6-1
CASSASTGGSYNEQFF
TGTGCCAGCAGTGCGTCGACAGGGGGTTCCTACAATGAGCAGTTCTTC
>NA|TRBJ2-3|TRBD2|TRBV19
CASTLGLAGVTTQYF
TGTGCCAGTACCCTAGGACTAGCGGGCGTAACTACGCAGTATTTT
>NA|TRBJ2-7|NA|TRBV6-6
CASSYGPYEQYF
TGTGCCAGCAGTTACGGCCCCTACGAGCAGTACTTC
>NA|TRBJ2-1|NA|TRBV6-5
CASSRLEAGEQFF
TGTGCCAGCAGTCGGTTAGAAGCGGGTGAGCAGTTCTTC
>NA|TRBJ1-1|NA|TRBV9
CASSEPPAGEMAEAFF
TGTGCCAGCAGCGAGCCCCCCGCAGGGGAAATGGCTGAAGCTTTCTTT
>NA|TRBJ1-2|TRBD1|TRBV18
CASSILVRDRSEANYGYTF
TGTGCCAGCTCCATTCTGGTGAGGGACAGATCTGAAGCTAACTATGGCTACACCTTC
>NA|TRBJ1-2|TRBD1|TRBV5-6
CASEGTGTNYGYTF
TGTGCCAGCGAGGGGACAGGGACAAACTATGGCTACACCTTC
>NA|TRBJ1-1|NA|TRBV30
CAWSRSTEAFF
TGTGCCTGGAGTAGGAGCACTGAAGCTTTCTTT
>once|TRBJ2-1|TRBD1|TRBV9
CASSPTPGQAGNEQFF
TGTGCCAGCAGCCCTACCCCGGGACAGGCGGGAAATGAGCAGTTCTTC
>NA|TRBJ1-1|NA|TRBV30
CAWSVSSNTEAFF
TGTGCCTGGAGTGTATCCTCGAACACTGAAGCTTTCTTT
>NA|TRBJ2-7|TRBD1|TRBV14
CASSHRLGTGLYEQYF
TGTGCCAGCAGCCATCGGCTCGGGACAGGGCTATACGAGCAGTACTTC
>NA|TRBJ1-2|NA|TRBV29-1
CSVENPGGGIGYTF
TGCAGCGTTGAAAATCCGGGTGGGGGGATTGGCTACACCTTC
>NA|TRBJ2-3|TRBD2|TRBV7-9
CASSTGTSGRRWGTDTQYF
TGTGCCAGCAGCACAGGGACTAGCGGGAGGAGATGGGGCACAGATACGCAGTATTTT
>few|TRBJ1-4|NA|TRBV28
CASSLYGLNEKLFF
TGTGCCAGCAGTTTGTATGGACTCAATGAAAAACTGTTTTTT
>NA|TRBJ2-2|NA|TRBV7-2
CASSREPGGLFGTGELFF
TGTGCCAGCAGCCGGGAACCCGGCGGCCTTTTCGGCACCGGGGAGCTGTTTTTT
>NA|TRBJ2-7|TRBD2|TRBV11-2
CASSPSGSYEQYF
TGTGCCAGCAGCCCTAGCGGCTCCTACGAGCAGTACTTC